This entry features one TCR beta chain sequence. Antigen specificity is unknown. Expressed TCRB transcripts were sequenced because the isolated RNA had all been reverse transcribed beforehand. Sequenced by immunoSEQ multiplex PCR; TCRdb stores in-frame clones only, minus some. The table shows 400,000 to 550,000 clones, with about an eighth occurring only once. The sample is drawn from a study of beta chain features in type 1 diabetes. General study results and limits: Patients with type 1 diabetes carried fewer insertions and had more deletions at their VDJ junctions. Whether TCRB rearrangement is influenced by HLA type went unresolved here.

Every single donor gave one heparinised blood draw, and these averaged about 110 mL. This sequence originates from a woman aged 18-29 years in good health. Sequenced sample: naive CD4+ T cells from blood.

The chain's CDR3 is CASSLLRGAGSTDTQYF. The CDR3 DNA sequence: TGTGCCAGCAGCTTGCTACGAGGAGCCGGGAGCACAGATACGCAGTATTTT. The rearrangement links TRBV7-2 to TRBJ2-3; unclear D gene. The V gene's germline CDR1 is SGHTA and CDR2 FQGNSA. Trimming left V 3 bases short and J 0 bases short, with 16 bases between. The CDR3 totals 17 residues.